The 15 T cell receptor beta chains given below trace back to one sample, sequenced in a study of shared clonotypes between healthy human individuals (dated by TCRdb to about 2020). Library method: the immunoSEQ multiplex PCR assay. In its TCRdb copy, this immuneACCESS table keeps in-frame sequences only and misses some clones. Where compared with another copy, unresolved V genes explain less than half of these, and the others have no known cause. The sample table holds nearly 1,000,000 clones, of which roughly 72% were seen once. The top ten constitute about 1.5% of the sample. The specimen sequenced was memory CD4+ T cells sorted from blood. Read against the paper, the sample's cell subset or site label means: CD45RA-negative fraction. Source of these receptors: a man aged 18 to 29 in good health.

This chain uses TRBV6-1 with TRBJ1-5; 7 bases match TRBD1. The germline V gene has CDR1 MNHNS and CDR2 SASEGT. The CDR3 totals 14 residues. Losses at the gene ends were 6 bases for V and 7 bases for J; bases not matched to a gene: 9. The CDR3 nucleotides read TGTGCCAGCAGGCAAGACAGGGTGGACCAGCCCCAGCATTTT. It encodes CASRQDRVDQPQHF.

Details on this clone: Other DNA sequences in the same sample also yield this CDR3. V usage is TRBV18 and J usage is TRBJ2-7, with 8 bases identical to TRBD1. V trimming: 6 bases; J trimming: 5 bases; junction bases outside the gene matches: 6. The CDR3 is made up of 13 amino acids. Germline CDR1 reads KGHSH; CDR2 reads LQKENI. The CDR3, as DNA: TGTGCCAGCTCGCGAAAGGACAGGGACGAGCAGTACTTC. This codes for CASSRKDRDEQYF. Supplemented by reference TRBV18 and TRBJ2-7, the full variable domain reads NAGVMQNPRHLVRRRGQEARLRCSPMKGHSHVYWYRQLPEEGLKFMVYLQKENIIDESGMPKERFSAEFPKEGPSILRIQQVVRGDSAAYFCASSRKDRDEQYFGPGTRLTVT.

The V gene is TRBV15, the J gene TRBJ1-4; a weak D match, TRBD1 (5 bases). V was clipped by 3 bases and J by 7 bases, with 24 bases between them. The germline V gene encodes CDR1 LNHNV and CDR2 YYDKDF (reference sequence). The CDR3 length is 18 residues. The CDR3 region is CATSRPRERRLIGEKLFF. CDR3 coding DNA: TGTGCCACCAGCAGGCCCAGGGAAAGGAGATTGATCGGTGAAAAACTGTTTTTT.

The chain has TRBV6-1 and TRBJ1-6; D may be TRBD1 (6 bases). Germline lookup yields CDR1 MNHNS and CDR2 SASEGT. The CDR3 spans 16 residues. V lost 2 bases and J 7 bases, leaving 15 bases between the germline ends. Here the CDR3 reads CASSELLTGPNSPLHF. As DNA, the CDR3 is TGTGCCAGCAGTGAACTACTCACAGGGCCCAATTCACCCCTCCACTTT.

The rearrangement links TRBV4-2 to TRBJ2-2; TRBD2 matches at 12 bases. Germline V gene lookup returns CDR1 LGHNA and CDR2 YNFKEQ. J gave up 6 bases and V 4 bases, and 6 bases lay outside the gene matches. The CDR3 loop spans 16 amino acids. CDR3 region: CASSRGLAGSSGELFF. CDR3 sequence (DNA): TGTGCCAGCAGCCGCGGACTAGCGGGGTCGTCCGGGGAGCTGTTTTTT.

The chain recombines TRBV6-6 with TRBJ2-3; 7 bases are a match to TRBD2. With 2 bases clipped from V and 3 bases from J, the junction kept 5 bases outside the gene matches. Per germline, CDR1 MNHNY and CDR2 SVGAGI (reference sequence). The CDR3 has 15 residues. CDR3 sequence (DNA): TGTGCCAGCAGTTACCCTCAGGGAGGGACAGATACGCAGTATTTT. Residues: CASSYPQGGTDTQYF.

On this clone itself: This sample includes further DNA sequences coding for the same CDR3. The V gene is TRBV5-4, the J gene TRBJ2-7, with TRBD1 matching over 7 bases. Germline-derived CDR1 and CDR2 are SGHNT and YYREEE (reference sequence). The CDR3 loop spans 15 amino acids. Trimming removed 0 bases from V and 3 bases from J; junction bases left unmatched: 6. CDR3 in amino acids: CASSLGSGGLYEQYF. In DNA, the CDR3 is TGTGCCAGCAGCTTGGGGTCAGGGGGTCTCTACGAGCAGTACTTC.

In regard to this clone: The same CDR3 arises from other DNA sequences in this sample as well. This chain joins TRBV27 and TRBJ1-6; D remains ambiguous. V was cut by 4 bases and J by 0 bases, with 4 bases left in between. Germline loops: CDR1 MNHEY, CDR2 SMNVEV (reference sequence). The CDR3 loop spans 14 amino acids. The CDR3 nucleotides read TGTGCCAGCAGTTCAAGCTCCTATAATTCACCCCTCCACTTT. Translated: CASSSSSYNSPLHF.

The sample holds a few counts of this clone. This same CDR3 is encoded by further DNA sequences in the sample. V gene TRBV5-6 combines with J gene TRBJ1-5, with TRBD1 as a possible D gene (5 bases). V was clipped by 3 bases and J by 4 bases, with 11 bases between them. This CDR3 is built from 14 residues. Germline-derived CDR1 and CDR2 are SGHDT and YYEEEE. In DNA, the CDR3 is TGTGCCAGCAGCTCCTGGGGGGGGAATCAGCCCCAGCATTTT. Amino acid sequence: CASSSWGGNQPQHF. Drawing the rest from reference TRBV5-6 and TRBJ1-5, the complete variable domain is DAGVTQSPTHLIKTRGQQVTLRCSPKSGHDTVSWYQQALGQGPQFIFQYYEEEERQRGNFPDRFSGHQFPNYSSELNVNALLLGDSALYLCASSSWGGNQPQHFGDGTRLSIL.

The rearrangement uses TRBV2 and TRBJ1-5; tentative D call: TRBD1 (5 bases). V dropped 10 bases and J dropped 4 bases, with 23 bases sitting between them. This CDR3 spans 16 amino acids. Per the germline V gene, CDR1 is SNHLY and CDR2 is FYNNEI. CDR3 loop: CATGGGDWVGNQPQHF. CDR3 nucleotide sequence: TGTGCCACTGGGGGGGGTGACTGGGTCGGTAATCAGCCCCAGCATTTT.

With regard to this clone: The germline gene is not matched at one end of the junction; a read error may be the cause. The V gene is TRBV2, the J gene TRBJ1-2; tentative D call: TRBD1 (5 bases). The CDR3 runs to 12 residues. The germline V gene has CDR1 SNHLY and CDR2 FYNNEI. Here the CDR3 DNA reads TGTGCCTGCAGGGCAGACGGGGGAGGCTACACCTTC. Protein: CACRADGGGYTF.

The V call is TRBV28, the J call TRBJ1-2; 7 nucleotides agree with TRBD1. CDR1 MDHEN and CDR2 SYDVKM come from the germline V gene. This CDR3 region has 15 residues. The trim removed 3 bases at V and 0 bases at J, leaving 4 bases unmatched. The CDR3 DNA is TGTGCCAGCAGTTTCCCTACAGGGGCTAACTATGGCTACACCTTC. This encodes CASSFPTGANYGYTF.

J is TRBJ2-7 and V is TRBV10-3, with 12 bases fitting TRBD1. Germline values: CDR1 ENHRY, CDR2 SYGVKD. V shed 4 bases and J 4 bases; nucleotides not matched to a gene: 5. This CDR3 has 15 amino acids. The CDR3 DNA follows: TGTGCCATCAGTGTTGGGACAGGGGGCTTATACGAGCAGTACTTC. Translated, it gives CAISVGTGGLYEQYF.

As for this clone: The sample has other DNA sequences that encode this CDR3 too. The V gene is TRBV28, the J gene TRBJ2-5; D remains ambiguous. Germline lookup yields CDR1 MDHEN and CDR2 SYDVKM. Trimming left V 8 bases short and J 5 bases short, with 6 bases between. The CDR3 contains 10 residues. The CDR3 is CASGRETQYF. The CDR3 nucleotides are TGTGCCAGCGGACGGGAGACCCAGTACTTC.

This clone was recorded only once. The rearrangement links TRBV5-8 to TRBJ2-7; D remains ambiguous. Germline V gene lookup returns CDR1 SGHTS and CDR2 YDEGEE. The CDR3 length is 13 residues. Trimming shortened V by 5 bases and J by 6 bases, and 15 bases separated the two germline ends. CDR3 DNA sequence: TGTGCCAGCAGTTCGATAATTCGGTCCGAGCAGTACTTC. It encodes CASSSIIRSEQYF.